The rows below give T cell receptor beta chains drawn from one sample of a study of blood T cell repertoires in COVID-19. The table came from immunoSEQ multiplex PCR; TCRdb's copy has only in-frame clones and leaves some out. The sample consists of over 15,000 clones, 65% to 80% of them appearing once. Specimen: peripheral blood. These receptors were taken from an older man with COVID-19, enrolled during active disease. Both conserved end residues are part of each CDR3. The D gene is left open where the match is weak. Expanded clones are given a class, and other clones once, few, many or no size at all.

j_gene,abundance,v_gene,d_gene,CDR3aa,CDR3nt
TRBJ2-1,-,TRBV5-4,-,CASSPRQGYNEQFF,TGTGCCAGCAGCCCCAGGCAGGGCTACAATGAGCAGTTCTTC
TRBJ1-5,-,TRBV19,-,CASSWGQGGNQPQHF,TGTGCCAGTAGCTGGGGGCAGGGCGGCAATCAGCCCCAGCATTTT
TRBJ2-7,-,TRBV7-3,TRBD1,CASSARGDRWSEQYF,TGTGCCAGCAGCGCCAGGGGGGACAGGTGGTCCGAGCAGTACTTC
TRBJ2-7,-,TRBV5-1,TRBD1,CASSSRGPSYEQYF,TGCGCCAGCAGCTCAAGGGGGCCCTCCTACGAGCAGTACTTC
TRBJ2-3,-,TRBV5-1,TRBD2,CASSLGLAGGYTDTQYF,TGCGCCAGCAGCTTGGGCCTAGCGGGGGGCTATACAGATACGCAGTATTTT
TRBJ2-5,-,TRBV5-6,-,CASSPGQETQYF,TGTGCCAGCTCGCCGGGCCAAGAGACCCAGTACTTC
TRBJ2-3,-,TRBV7-2,TRBD2,CASSRGTSGRWGTDTQYF,TGTGCCAGCAGCCGGGGAACTAGCGGGAGATGGGGCACAGATACGCAGTATTTT
TRBJ1-2,-,TRBV19,-,CASSIRLTQGIYGYTF,TGTGCCAGTAGTATCCGACTGACACAGGGAATTTATGGCTACACCTTC
TRBJ2-2,-,TRBV3-1/TRBV3-2,-,CASSPEAEPYTGELFF,TGTGCCAGCAGCCCGGAAGCGGAGCCGTACACCGGGGAGCTGTTTTTT
TRBJ2-5,-,TRBV10-2,TRBD2,CASRGPAGGPGETQYF,TGCGCCAGCAGGGGGCCAGCGGGGGGGCCTGGCGAGACCCAGTACTTC
TRBJ1-2,-,TRBV7-2,TRBD1,CASSFATGDGYTF,TGTGCCAGCAGCTTCGCTACAGGGGACGGCTACACCTTC
TRBJ1-4,-,TRBV6-5,TRBD1,CASRRQGREKLFF,TGTGCCAGCAGGCGACAGGGGCGCGAAAAACTGTTTTTT
TRBJ2-5,once,TRBV30,-,CAWREKGLETQYF,TGTGCCTGGAGGGAGAAGGGGTTAGAGACCCAGTACTTC
TRBJ2-1,few,TRBV10-3,-,CAIRETSIYEQFF,TGTGCCATCAGGGAAACTAGTATCTATGAGCAGTTCTTC
TRBJ2-6,-,TRBV18,TRBD1,CASSPQQGAVGANVLTF,TGTGCCAGCTCACCACAACAGGGGGCGGTTGGGGCCAACGTCCTGACTTTC
TRBJ1-6,-,TRBV18,-,CASSPSLSRSPLHF,TGTGCCAGCTCACCCTCCCTTAGTCGGTCACCCCTCCACTTT
TRBJ1-1,-,TRBV2,TRBD1,CASGQGLSTEAFF,TGTGCCAGCGGACAGGGATTGAGCACTGAAGCTTTCTTT
TRBJ2-7,-,TRBV19,TRBD2,CASSMLGTSGGNEQYF,TGTGCCAGTAGTATGCTGGGTACTAGCGGGGGTAACGAGCAGTACTTC
TRBJ1-2,-,TRBV29-1,TRBD1,CSVGPGGNYGYTF,TGCAGCGTTGGTCCAGGGGGCAACTATGGCTACACCTTC
TRBJ1-3,-,TRBV2,TRBD1,CAAGTAKSGNTIYF,TGTGCCGCGGGGACAGCGAAGTCTGGAAACACCATATATTTT
TRBJ2-7,-,TRBV7-9,-,CASSSSYGQQYF,TGTGCCAGCAGCTCTAGTTACGGTCAGCAGTACTTC
TRBJ1-2,-,TRBV6-2/TRBV6-3,-,CASSYSHAGGGYTF,TGTGCCAGCAGTTACTCCCACGCGGGGGGCGGCTACACCTTC
TRBJ2-7,-,TRBV6-5,TRBD2,CASSYSLAAEEEQYF,TGTGCCAGCAGTTACTCGCTAGCGGCAGAGGAGGAGCAGTACTTC